The present entry profiles one T cell receptor beta chain with its context. Its antigen is still unknown. The PCR ran on 60 Vbeta and 13 Jbeta primers. Assay used: immunoSEQ multiplex PCR; TCRdb lists only in-frame clones, some missing. The data hold 150,000 to 200,000 clones, with around 74% observed a single time. The sample belongs to a study of cytomegalovirus exposure and HLA in healthy donors. Findings and limits, study-wide: Altogether, some 170 TCR beta chains were recorded as cytomegalovirus-associated. Later analysis identified a missense DCLRE1C variant that was linked to TCR beta V- and J-gene trimming. The records held CMV serostatus as the only immune exposure information.

From germline, CDR1 is SGHVS and CDR2 FNYEAQ. The CDR3 covers 14 residues. V lost 3 bases and J lost 2; bases outside the gene matches: 2. The chain combines TRBV7-6 with TRBJ1-1; 8 bases agree with TRBD1. The sequence was collected from a female donor in good health and CMV-seronegative. Sequencing used PBMCs. CDR3 bases: TGTGCCAGCAGCTTCGACAGGGGCAACACTGAAGCTTTCTTT. It is translated as CASSFDRGNTEAFF.